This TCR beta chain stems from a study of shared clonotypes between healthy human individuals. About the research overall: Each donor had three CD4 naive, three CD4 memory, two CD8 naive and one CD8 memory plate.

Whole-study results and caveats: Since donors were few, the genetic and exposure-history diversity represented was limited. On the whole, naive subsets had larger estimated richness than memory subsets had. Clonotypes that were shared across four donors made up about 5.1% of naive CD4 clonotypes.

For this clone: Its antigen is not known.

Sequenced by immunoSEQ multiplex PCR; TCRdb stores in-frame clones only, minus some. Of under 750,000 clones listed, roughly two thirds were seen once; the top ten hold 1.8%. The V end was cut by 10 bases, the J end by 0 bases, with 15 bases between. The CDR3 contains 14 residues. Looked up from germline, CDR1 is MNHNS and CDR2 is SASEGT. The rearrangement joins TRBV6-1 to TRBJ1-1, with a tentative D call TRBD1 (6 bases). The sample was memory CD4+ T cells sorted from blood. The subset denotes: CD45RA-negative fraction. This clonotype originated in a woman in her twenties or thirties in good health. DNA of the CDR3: TGTGCCACCCGAGGGGGTTTGATGAACACTGAAGCTTTCTTT. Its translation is CATRGGLMNTEAFF.